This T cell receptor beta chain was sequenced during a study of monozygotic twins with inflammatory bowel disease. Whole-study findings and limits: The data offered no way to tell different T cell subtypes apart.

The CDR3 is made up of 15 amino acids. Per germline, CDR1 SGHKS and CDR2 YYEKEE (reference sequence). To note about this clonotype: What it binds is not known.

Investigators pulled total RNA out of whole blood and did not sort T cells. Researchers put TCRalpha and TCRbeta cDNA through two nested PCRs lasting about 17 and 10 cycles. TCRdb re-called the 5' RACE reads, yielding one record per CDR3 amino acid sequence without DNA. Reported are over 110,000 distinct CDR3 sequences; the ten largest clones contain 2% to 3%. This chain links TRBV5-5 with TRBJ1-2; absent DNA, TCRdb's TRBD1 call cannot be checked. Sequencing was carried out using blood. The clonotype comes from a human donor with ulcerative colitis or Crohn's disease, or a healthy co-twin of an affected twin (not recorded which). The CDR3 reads CASSQRTGAVYGYTF.